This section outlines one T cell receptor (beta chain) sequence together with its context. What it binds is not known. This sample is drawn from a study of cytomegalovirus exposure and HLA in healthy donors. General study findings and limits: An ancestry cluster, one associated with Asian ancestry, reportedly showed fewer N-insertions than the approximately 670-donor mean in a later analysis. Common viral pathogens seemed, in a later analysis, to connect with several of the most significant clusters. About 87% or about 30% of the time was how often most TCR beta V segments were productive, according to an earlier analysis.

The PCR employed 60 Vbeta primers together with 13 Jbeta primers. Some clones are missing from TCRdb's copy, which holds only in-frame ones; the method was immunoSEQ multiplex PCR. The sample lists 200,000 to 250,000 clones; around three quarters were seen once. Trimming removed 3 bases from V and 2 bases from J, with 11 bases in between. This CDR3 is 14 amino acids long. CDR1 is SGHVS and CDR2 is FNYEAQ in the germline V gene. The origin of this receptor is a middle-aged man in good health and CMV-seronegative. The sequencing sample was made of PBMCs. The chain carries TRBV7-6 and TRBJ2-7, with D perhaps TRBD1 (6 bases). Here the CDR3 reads CASSFSGATYEQYF. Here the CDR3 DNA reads TGTGCCAGCAGCTTCTCAGGGGCGACCTACGAGCAGTACTTC.